This T cell receptor (beta chain) derives from a study of T cell repertoires in cytomegalovirus infection. Study summary: CMV epitopes in the study were HLA-C-restricted (recently identified) and HLA-B-restricted (well studied). Public signatures in TCR beta pointed to CMV infection and matching HLA type.

MiXCR was run by TCRdb on the reads, yielding one entry per CDR3 protein. There are roughly 730,000 distinct CDR3 sequences in the sample; around a third occur only once, and approximately 18% lies in the top ten. Points on this clonotype: Its antigen is unidentified.

Germline values: CDR1 KGHSH, CDR2 LQKENI. CDR3 size: 16 residues. The trim removed 4 bases at V and 5 bases at J, leaving 10 bases unmatched. General study results and limits: HLA-C-restricted CMV clonotypes gave the most frequent clonotype in two of eight donors. Individuals carrying CMV plus the relevant HLA were identified by cumulative frequency of public TCR beta families.

This clonotype was obtained from a human donor in good health (CMV status not recorded). Some clones in this sample may be carry-over from other donors' samples. The sample here was cultured PBMCs, taken from culture after CMV antigen stimulation. The rearrangement links TRBV18 to TRBJ2-1; TRBD2 matches at 8 bases. CDR3 residues: CASSQQTGGFNNEQFF. In DNA form, the CDR3 reads TGTGCCAGCTCACAACAGACGGGGGGGTTCAACAATGAGCAGTTCTTC.